The sequence of this T cell receptor beta chain was determined in a study of CD8 T cells in Susac syndrome. The study's findings and limits: It was acknowledged in the study that its TCR sequencing and HLA analysis involved a relatively small number of individuals.

Germline assignment: CDR1 SGDLS and CDR2 YYNGEE. V trimming: 3 bases; J trimming: 2 bases; junction bases outside the gene matches: 9. The CDR3 spans 17 residues. Reverse transcription of about 0.45 to 1 ug RNA was performed with random hexamers. Multiplex immunoSEQ PCR targeted 54 Vbeta and 13 Jbeta TCR beta segments. MiXCR, run by TCRdb on the immunoSEQ multiplex PCR reads, gives a single entry per CDR3 protein. The sample carries about 120,000 distinct CDR3 sequences, 85% to 95% recorded once. TCR beta from blood CD8+ and CD4+ T cells was sequenced. As to this clonotype: Its matching antigen is unknown.

This receptor was taken from a human donor with multiple sclerosis. The gene calls are TRBV9 and TRBJ2-3; 10 nucleotides match TRBD2. The sequenced sample was CD4+ T cells from PBMCs. In DNA, the CDR3 is TGTGCCAGCAGCGCAAGAAAGACTAGCGGGTACACAGATACGCAGTATTTT. Residues: CASSARKTSGYTDTQYF.